The 4 T cell receptor beta chains below all came from one sample that was sequenced in a study of T cells after yellow fever vaccination. Using its own MiXCR run on the 5' RACE reads, TCRdb lists one record per CDR3 protein. The sample comprises some 320,000 distinct CDR3 sequences, more than 8.5% of which are singletons, and more than 15% rests with the top ten. The sequencing here drew on PBMCs, taken on the day of the first yellow fever vaccination. The receptors stem from a man aged 18-30 years who received the YFV17D yellow fever vaccine.

This chain joins TRBV6-1 and TRBJ2-7; the D gene is possibly TRBD2 (5 bases). Per germline, CDR1 MNHNS and CDR2 SASEGT. The germline V and J ends were trimmed by 6 bases and 12 bases, with 15 bases remaining between them. The CDR3 sequence is 11 residues long. In DNA form, the CDR3 reads TGTGCCAGCAGCGGGGAGATATTGTGGTACGTC. Protein sequence: CASSGEILWYV.

This clonotype appeared many times. The CDR3 DNA is TGTGCCAGCAGTTACTCCTGGCGGGGGGGCCAGGGTGAGCAGTTCTTC. Protein: CASSYSWRGGQGEQFF. The chain couples TRBV6-2 or TRBV6-3 to TRBJ2-1; 9 bases align to TRBD2. The CDR3 is made up of 16 amino acids. CDR1 is MNHEY, CDR2 SVGEGT, per germline. V was clipped by 0 bases and J by 9 bases; unmatched bases: 9.

This clonotype was recorded a few times. Written as DNA, the CDR3 is TGTGCCAGCAGCCAGAACTCTCTACCTTCCTACGAGCAGTACGTC. As protein: CASSQNSLPSYEQYV. The chain recombines TRBV9 with TRBJ2-7; D gene uncertain. This CDR3 spans 15 amino acids. V dropped 4 bases and J dropped 1 base, with 15 bases sitting between them. CDR1 SGDLS and CDR2 YYNGEE come from the germline V gene.

This clonotype was counted a few times. The chain is built from TRBV27 and TRBJ2-5; D uncertain. This CDR3 spans 15 amino acids. The germline CDR1 and CDR2 sequences are MNHEY and SMNVEV (reference sequence). Trimming shortened V by 1 base and J by 2 bases, and 11 bases separated the two germline ends. The CDR3, as DNA: TGTGCCAGCAGTTTATGGGGTACCTTACAAGAGACCCAGTACTTC. Residues: CASSLWGTLQETQYF.